The entry that follows covers one T cell receptor (beta chain) sequence. Its antigen is unknown. The data belong to a study of regulatory T cells in long-lasting Graves disease. Study in general: Patients with new Graves' disease had used antithyroid drugs below 3 months. Overall study findings and caveats: Sample size, which was small, may have reduced accuracy. TRBV28 was favored in persistent disease, as were TRBJ1-2 and TRBJ2-5.

Germline loops: CDR1 ENHRY, CDR2 SYGVKD. Trimming stripped 2 bases from V and 4 bases from J, with 10 bases between. CDR3 length: 14 residues. iRepertoire HTBI primers and Arm-PCR of CDR3 regions built TCR beta libraries. Per the study methods: Identification of gene segments yielded around 64 TRBV and more than eleven TRBJ across samples. TCRdb re-called the multiplex PCR reads with MiXCR, one entry per CDR3 protein. These V and J calls are TCRdb output, not the study's own analysis. Of around 400,000 distinct CDR3 sequences in the sample, roughly 16% were seen once. The sample's time point: newly diagnosed GD, antithyroid drugs for less than 3 months. After RNA was extracted from PBMCs, the TCR library was made from it.

The starting material was peripheral blood mononuclear cells (PBMCs), obtained at new diagnosis, from a patient treated with antithyroid drugs. This chain joins TRBV10-3 and TRBJ2-3; D gene uncertain. The TCR comes from a female donor with Graves disease. The CDR3 coding sequence is TGTGCCATCAGTGAGAAAGTTCCCGCAGATACGCAGTATTTT. Translating it yields CAISEKVPADTQYF.